This TCR beta chain was obtained from a study of T cell repertoires in cytomegalovirus infection. Worth noting for this clonotype: Antigen: not known.

Study-wide points: The cumulative frequency of public TCR beta families identified carriers of CMV plus the relevant HLA. What dominated the ex vivo response were HLA-C-restricted CMV-specific TCR beta clonotypes.

The CDR3 is made up of 13 amino acids. Germline V gene lookup returns CDR1 DFQATT and CDR2 SNEGSKA (reference sequence). V lost 4 bases and J 10 bases, leaving 19 bases between the germline ends. TCRdb re-analysed the reads in MiXCR, keeping a single row per CDR3 protein. The sample yields roughly 990,000 distinct CDR3 sequences, approximately 31% seen once. V is TRBV20-1 and J is TRBJ1-2; tentatively, D is TRBD1 (5 bases). The sequence derives from a human donor in good health (CMV status not recorded). Some clones in this sample may be carry-over from other donors' samples. The material was cultured CD8+ T cells from PBMCs, obtained from culture after CMV antigen stimulation. The CDR3 nucleotides read TGCAGTGCTACCCGGGACCCCGCTTTTGACTACACCTTC. Translation gives CSATRDPAFDYTF.